Presented here are 20 T cell receptor beta chains from one specimen sequenced in a study of T cell clusters in autoimmune cytopenias. Each sample's input was roughly 230 ng genomic DNA, 30,000 to 45,000 genome equivalents. One tube held mixed TRB-A and TRB-B primer pools for touch-down PCR. TCRdb reprocessed the multiplex PCR reads and stores each CDR3 protein as one record, lacking DNA. In total, the table holds some 6,700 distinct CDR3 sequences. The sample was also linked to a second study, of T cell repertoires in aging, cancer and after chemotherapy.

What was sequenced was peripheral blood. The receptors come from a human donor in good health.

The rearrangement joins TRBV6-1 to TRBJ2-7; TCRdb selects TRBD2, and the lack of DNA leaves this call unchecked. CDR3 length equals 13 residues. Germline assignment: CDR1 MNHNS and CDR2 SASEGT. CDR3 region: CASAEGNPYEQYF.

The rearrangement uses TRBV7-9 and TRBJ2-5; TCRdb indicates TRBD2, and absent DNA this call remains unverified. The CDR3 has 15 residues. The V gene's germline CDR1 is SEHNR and CDR2 FQNEAQ (reference sequence). CDR3 sequence reads: CASSWGGLGGETQYF.

The genes are TRBV20-1 and TRBJ2-1; TCRdb designates TRBD2, a call that cannot be tested without DNA. Per the germline V gene, CDR1 is DFQATT and CDR2 is SNEGSKA (reference sequence). The CDR3 length is 14 residues. The CDR3 sequence: CSATGLAGSNEQFF.

V and J are TRBV6-1 and TRBJ1-1. The CDR3 runs to 14 residues. CDR1 and CDR2 from the germline V gene are MNHNS and SASEGT. CDR3 protein: CASSPRALNTEAFF.

The chain links TRBV12-3 or TRBV12-4 to TRBJ2-1. The CDR3 sequence is 13 residues long. This CDR3 reads CASSLGAYNEQFF.

V is TRBV12-3 or TRBV12-4 and J is TRBJ1-1; the TRBD1 assignment by TCRdb is unverifiable without DNA. The CDR3 length is 14 residues. CDR3 sequence reads: CASSGQALNTEAFF.

The rearrangement joins TRBV10-3 to TRBJ2-7; checking the TCRdb D call of TRBD2 is not possible without DNA. Germline values: CDR1 ENHRY, CDR2 SYGVKD. The CDR3 covers 15 residues. The chain's CDR3 is CAINSLAGDSYEQYF.

V gene TRBV14 combines with J gene TRBJ2-1; TCRdb proposes TRBD1, but this gene call is untestable without DNA. The CDR3 totals 14 residues. Per germline, CDR1 SGHDN and CDR2 FVKESK. CDR3: CASSQVRGGNEQFF.

This chain uses TRBV27 with TRBJ1-1. The CDR3 has 14 amino acids. Germline CDR1 reads MNHEY; CDR2 reads SMNVEV (reference sequence). The CDR3 sequence is CASSFRWRNTEAFF.

The chain links TRBV12-3 or TRBV12-4 to TRBJ1-1. This CDR3 comprises 14 residues. The CDR3 spells CASRRNNGNTEAFF.

The chain is built from TRBV7-2 and TRBJ1-1. The CDR3 totals 12 residues. Germline values: CDR1 SGHTA, CDR2 FQGNSA. The CDR3 loop is CASASRGTEAFF.

The chain employs TRBV12-3 or TRBV12-4 and TRBJ2-1; the D call from TCRdb, TRBD2, cannot be confirmed without DNA. The CDR3 length is 16 residues. Here the CDR3 reads CASSFPAGGLGNEQFF.

This clonotype shows up as medium-sized by frequency. The chain links TRBV19 to TRBJ2-3; TCRdb selects TRBD1, and the lack of DNA leaves this call unchecked. The CDR3 loop spans 14 amino acids. Germline lookup yields CDR1 LNHDA and CDR2 SQIVND (reference sequence). CDR3 residues: CASSPGPGGGTQYF.

V and J are TRBV7-2 and TRBJ2-7; TCRdb lists TRBD1, though no DNA is available to test this call. The CDR3 runs to 16 residues. CDR1 SGHTA and CDR2 FQGNSA come from the germline V gene. This CDR3 reads CASSGLTGASPYEQYF.

Judged by frequency, this clonotype is medium-sized (0.01 to 0.1%). The gene calls are TRBV19 and TRBJ1-4. Germline V gene data show CDR1 as LNHDA and CDR2 as SQIVND (reference sequence). The CDR3 consists of 13 residues. CDR3 loop: CASSDRSSEKLFF.

Its frequency marks this clonotype as medium-sized (0.01 to 0.1%). The chain couples TRBV27 to TRBJ1-5. Germline CDR1 reads MNHEY; CDR2 reads SMNVEV (reference sequence). This CDR3 is built from 16 residues. The CDR3 here is CASSLDASASNQPQHF.

This clonotype ranks as medium-sized in terms of frequency. V and J are TRBV6-5 and TRBJ2-7. The germline CDR1 and CDR2 sequences are MNHEY and SVGAGI. The CDR3 totals 12 residues. CDR3 loop: CASSYMGYEQYF.

The chain links TRBV6-4 to TRBJ1-1; the TCRdb D gene call, TRBD1, has no DNA to confirm it. The CDR3 totals 13 residues. CDR1 and CDR2 (germline): MRHNA, SNTAGT. The CDR3: CASSDSWASEAFF.

Judged by frequency, this clonotype is medium-sized. V usage is TRBV19 and J usage is TRBJ1-2. This CDR3 has 14 residues. Per the germline V gene, CDR1 is LNHDA and CDR2 is SQIVND (reference sequence). CDR3 amino acids: CASSMPSWQDGYTF.

Considering frequency, this clonotype is medium-sized. The V gene is TRBV6-5, the J gene TRBJ1-2; TCRdb names TRBD1, which stays unverified in the absence of DNA. The length of the CDR3 is 13 residues. Germline V lookup: CDR1 MNHEY, CDR2 SVGAGI. The CDR3 is CASSQTGNYGYTF.